Below, 17 T cell receptor beta chains from the same sample are listed, as sequenced in a study of post-analysis software for immune sequencing data. Study conclusions and caveats: A handful of TRBV segments appeared more often in patients than in controls, and TRBV5-6, TRBV5-1 and TRBV20-1 were among these.

Unique molecular identifiers were carried by the TCR beta cDNA libraries. TCRdb re-called the PCR reads through MiXCR, storing one row per CDR3 protein. The profile covers around 700,000 distinct CDR3 sequences, with around 60% appearing a single time and about 11% taken by the ten largest. Their recognized antigens are unknown. Specimen: blood. Receptor source: a girl aged 2 to 9 with multiple sclerosis.

The chain carries TRBV6-4 and TRBJ1-5; 8 bases fit TRBD1. Germline lookup yields CDR1 MRHNA and CDR2 SNTAGT. This CDR3 comprises 15 residues. Trimming cost V 4 bases and J 7 bases; bases outside gene matches: 9. The CDR3 is CASSVTGGTEQPQHF. As DNA, the CDR3 is TGTGCCAGCAGTGTTACAGGGGGTACCGAGCAGCCCCAGCATTTT.

Comments on this clonotype: The junction does not match germline at one end; this may be a read error. This rearrangement joins TRBV7-2 to TRBJ1-5; perhaps TRBD1 as D (6 bases). Germline lookup yields CDR1 SGHTA and CDR2 FQGNSA. The CDR3 runs 15 residues. The CDR3 DNA sequence: TGTGCCGGCAGCTTAACCAGGGGAGGCAATCAGCCCCAGCATTTT. Translation: CAGSLTRGGNQPQHF.

The gene calls are TRBV7-9 and TRBJ2-1; the D is unclear. V was trimmed by 3 bases and J by 5 bases, leaving 11 bases between them. The length of the CDR3 is 14 residues. Germline-derived CDR1 and CDR2 are SEHNR and FQNEAQ (reference sequence). The CDR3 is CASSFDWTNNEQFF. The CDR3 coding sequence is TGTGCCAGCAGCTTTGACTGGACGAACAATGAGCAGTTCTTC.

The chain recombines TRBV20-1 with TRBJ2-3; 11 bases are shared with TRBD2. Per germline, CDR1 DFQATT and CDR2 SNEGSKA (reference sequence). The CDR3 length is 16 residues. V was clipped by 3 bases and J by 2 bases; unmatched bases: 7. The CDR3 loop is CSASELAGGITDTQYF. CDR3 DNA sequence: TGCAGTGCTAGCGAGCTAGCGGGGGGCATCACAGATACGCAGTATTTT.

This clonotype occurred a few times. The chain uses TRBV20-1 and TRBJ1-2, with 7 nucleotides matching TRBD1. The CDR3 is 14 residues long. V dropped 5 bases and J dropped 7; count of bases not matched to a gene: 13. From germline, CDR1 is DFQATT and CDR2 SNEGSKA (reference sequence). CDR3 sequence (DNA): TGCAGTGCTCTGGAGCCCAGGGGGTTCCGTGGCTACACCTTC. Protein: CSALEPRGFRGYTF.

This clonotype came up a few times. The gene calls are TRBV11-2 and TRBJ2-1; D might be TRBD1 or TRBD2, each matching 6 bases. The CDR3 extends over 16 amino acids. V lost 6 bases to trimming and J lost 1 base, with 16 bases between them. Germline V gene data show CDR1 as SGHAT and CDR2 as FQNNGV. This CDR3 reads CASRPIGGPSYNEQFF. The CDR3 bases are TGTGCCAGCAGACCTATAGGGGGGCCATCCTACAATGAGCAGTTCTTC.

The gene calls are TRBV29-1 and TRBJ1-1, with 7 bases that match TRBD1. V lost 6 bases, J lost 3 bases, and 10 bases stayed unmatched. This CDR3 region has 14 residues. Germline V lookup: CDR1 SQVTM, CDR2 ANQGSEA. CDR3 residues: CSVRTWGTDTEAFF. Here the CDR3 DNA reads TGCAGCGTGCGCACTTGGGGGACAGACACTGAAGCTTTCTTT.

V and J are TRBV5-5 and TRBJ2-5, with 9 nucleotides matching TRBD1. The V gene's germline CDR1 is SGHKS and CDR2 YYEKEE (reference sequence). The junction had 4 bases not matched to a gene; V was cut back by 0 bases and J by 4 bases. CDR3 size: 15 residues. The CDR3 DNA is TGTGCCAGCAGCTTGGCGCCGGGACAGGGAGAGACCCAGTACTTC. It encodes CASSLAPGQGETQYF.

The rearrangement links TRBV11-2 to TRBJ2-3, with D unresolved. The CDR3 has 13 amino acids. Trimming left V 0 bases short and J 5 bases short, with 6 bases between. CDR1 and CDR2 from the germline V gene are SGHAT and FQNNGV. The CDR3 sequence: CASSLDRVDTQYF. DNA of the CDR3: TGTGCCAGCAGCTTAGATCGGGTAGATACGCAGTATTTT.

The rearrangement links TRBV20-1 to TRBJ1-5, with a possible D match to TRBD1 (5 bases). The CDR3 runs 14 residues. Between the trimmed V and J ends, which lost 6 bases and 6 bases, there was a span of 18 bases. Per germline, CDR1 DFQATT and CDR2 SNEGSKA (reference sequence). The CDR3 DNA follows: TGCAGTGCCGCCGCCCTCGGTAGGGGTCAGCCCCAGCATTTT. Translated, it gives CSAAALGRGQPQHF.

As to this clonotype: At one end, the junction sequence differs from germline, possibly due to a read error. The gene calls are TRBV5-1 and TRBJ1-2; D unclear. The CDR3 consists of 13 residues. Germline V lookup: CDR1 SGHRS, CDR2 YFSETQ. The CDR3 loop reads CASSSGRTYGCTF. DNA for the CDR3: TGCGCCAGCAGTTCAGGACGGACCTATGGCTGCACCTTC.

The chain links TRBV29-1 to TRBJ1-1; D is undetermined. Germline V gives CDR1 SQVTM, CDR2 ANQGSEA. Trimming shortened V by 3 bases and J by 0 bases, and 11 bases separated the two germline ends. The CDR3 is made up of 14 amino acids. CDR3 region: CSVEGRLMNTEAFF. The CDR3 DNA reads TGCAGCGTTGAGGGCAGACTAATGAACACTGAAGCTTTCTTT.

The chain uses TRBV3-1 and TRBJ1-2; TRBD1 is a possible D gene (6 bases). The length of the CDR3 is 15 residues. The V gene lost 1 base and the J gene lost 5 bases, with 14 bases spanning the gap. Germline V gives CDR1 LGHDT, CDR2 YNNKEL (reference sequence). CDR3 residues: CASSQGSDRLYGYTF. In DNA, the CDR3 is TGTGCCAGCAGCCAAGGATCGGACAGACTGTATGGCTACACCTTC.

Written as DNA, the CDR3 is TGTGCCAGCAGCCTGACAGCGAAGAACACTGAAGCTTTCTTT. Residues: CASSLTAKNTEAFF. The chain recombines TRBV9 with TRBJ1-1; maybe TRBD1 (5 bases). This CDR3 has 14 amino acids. Germline V gene lookup returns CDR1 SGDLS and CDR2 YYNGEE. Trimming took off 4 bases at V and 1 base at J, with 11 bases between the two ends.

This chain joins TRBV5-5 and TRBJ2-6; D is perhaps TRBD1 (5 bases). The CDR3 consists of 16 residues. The V end was cut by 3 bases, the J end by 1 base, with 11 bases between. The germline CDR1 and CDR2 sequences are SGHKS and YYEKEE (reference sequence). The CDR3 region is CASSWYRLSGANVLTF. The CDR3 nucleotides are TGTGCCAGCAGCTGGTACAGGTTATCTGGGGCCAACGTCCTGACTTTC. Combining the CDR3 with reference TRBV5-5 and TRBJ2-6 gives the whole variable domain DAGVTQSPTHLIKTRGQQVTLRCSPISGHKSVSWYQQVLGQGPQFIFQYYEKEERGRGNFPDRFSARQFPNYSSELNVNALLLGDSALYLCASSWYRLSGANVLTFGAGSRLTVL.

The chain is built from TRBV7-2 and TRBJ1-2, with 7 bases that match TRBD1. The CDR3 loop spans 15 amino acids. Germline trimming cut 5 bases from V and 4 bases from J; bases unmatched to any gene: 10. CDR1 is SGHTA, CDR2 FQGNSA, per germline. As DNA, the CDR3 is TGTGCCAGCAGCCCCGCAGGGGGAGAACGCTATGGCTACACCTTC. Protein product: CASSPAGGERYGYTF. The whole variable domain, remainder taken from reference TRBV7-2 and TRBJ1-2, is GAGVSQSPSNKVTEKGKDVELRCDPISGHTALYWYRQSLGQGLEFLIYFQGNSAPDKSGLPSDRFSAERTGGSVSTLTIQRTQQEDSAVYLCASSPAGGERYGYTFGSGTRLTVV.

The V gene is TRBV10-3, the J gene TRBJ2-1, with D possibly called TRBD1 or TRBD2 (6 bases each). Trimming left V 4 bases short and J 4 bases short, with 20 bases between. This CDR3 contains 17 residues. CDR1 is ENHRY and CDR2 is SYGVKD in the germline V gene. CDR3 in amino acids: CAISATGGTGPYNEQFF. The CDR3 bases are TGTGCCATCAGTGCCACCGGGGGAACAGGGCCATACAATGAGCAGTTCTTC.